The entry that follows covers one TCR beta chain sequence. Its antigen is currently unknown. This entry is derived from a study of T cells in Graves' hyperthyroidism and ophthalmopathy. Study context: Peripheral blood was collected at initial diagnosis, before any treatment.

Trimming took 4 bases from V and 3 from J; bases not matched to a gene: 12. The germline gives CDR1 SGHRS, CDR2 YFSETQ. This CDR3 contains 18 residues. Study-wide findings and caveats: Most thyroid clonotypes with frequency above 0.001 were detected in blood.

RNA transcripts gave rise to amplified TCR beta CDR3 regions. Initially, a first-round RT-PCR of the TCR CDR3 employed the HTBI primer set. Each CDR3 protein gets one entry after TCRdb re-called the multiplex PCR reads with MiXCR. Among over 450,000 distinct CDR3 sequences listed, approximately 14% were seen once. It was 10 ml of fresh peripheral blood that supplied the PBMCs. The rearrangement links TRBV5-1 to TRBJ2-3; 12 nucleotides match TRBD2. This clonotype was obtained from a woman younger than 35 with Graves' hyperthyroidism. The sample consisted of blood. The CDR3 region is CASSPGLAGLGRTDTQYF. The CDR3 region has the DNA TGCGCCAGCAGCCCGGGACTAGCGGGCCTAGGGAGGACAGATACGCAGTATTTT.